One sample yielded the 18 T cell receptor beta chains listed below, sequenced in a study of T cell responses to AZD1222 COVID-19 vaccine. TCRdb keeps only in-frame clones here, not all; method: immunoSEQ multiplex PCR. The sample consists of roughly 66,000 clones, 80% to 85% of them appearing once. The sequences come from peripheral blood, collected on day 0 of AZD1222 vaccination. These TCRs come from an adult in good health.

A note on this clone: A much larger clone differs from this one at a single base, so this may be a read error. This specimen includes other DNA sequences encoding the same CDR3. The chain has TRBV2 and TRBJ2-3; 9 bases are a match to TRBD2. V lost 7 bases to trimming and J lost 4 bases; unmatched junction nucleotides: 12. CDR3 length: 16 residues. Germline CDR1 SNHLY, CDR2 FYNNEI. The CDR3: CASMRDAGGRADTQYF. The CDR3 DNA sequence: TGTGCCAGCATGCGGGATGCGGGGGGGCGCGCAGATACGCAGTATTTT.

J is TRBJ2-4 and V is TRBV21-1; no DNA check was done on the table's D call, TRBD2. TRBV21-1 is recorded as a pseudogene. The CDR3 is 13 amino acids. The CDR3 is CASSKMRSDIQYF. Written as DNA, the CDR3 is TGTGCCAGCAGCAAAATGCGGTCGGACATTCAGTACTTC.

V gene TRBV7-2 combines with J gene TRBJ2-1, with TRBD2 matching over 7 bases. CDR3 length equals 16 residues. Germline V CDR1 and CDR2: SGHTA, FQGNSA. Germline trimming cut 2 bases from V and 5 bases from J; bases unmatched to any gene: 9. The CDR3 loop is CASSLRLAQLHNEQFF. CDR3 nucleotides: TGTGCCAGCAGCTTAAGACTAGCCCAACTTCACAATGAGCAGTTCTTC.

There are a few counts of this clone. Different DNA sequences within this sample yield the same CDR3. V and J are TRBV5-1 and TRBJ1-1; TRBD1 might be the D (5 bases). V was trimmed by 1 base and J by 4 bases, leaving 8 bases between them. CDR1 and CDR2 (germline): SGHRS, YFSETQ. The CDR3 is 13 residues long. Here the CDR3 reads CASSLRGGTEAFF. The CDR3 nucleotides read TGCGCCAGCAGCTTGCGGGGGGGCACTGAAGCTTTCTTT.

The chain uses TRBV10-3 and TRBJ2-2, with a tentative D call TRBD2 (6 bases). Germline CDR1 and CDR2: ENHRY and SYGVKD. Trimming left V 2 bases short and J 1 base short, with 11 bases between. This CDR3 has 16 amino acids. This CDR3 reads CAISELGGKNTGELFF. DNA for the CDR3: TGTGCCATCAGTGAGCTCGGGGGTAAGAACACCGGGGAGCTGTTTTTT.

This clone was counted once. The chain couples TRBV19 to TRBJ2-5; 8 nucleotides agree with TRBD1. The CDR3 loop spans 14 amino acids. The junction had 3 bases not matched to a gene; V was cut back by 5 bases and J by 1 base. Germline V gene data show CDR1 as LNHDA and CDR2 as SQIVND (reference sequence). The CDR3 reads CASSLQGAQETQYF. The CDR3 bases are TGTGCCAGTAGTCTCCAGGGGGCCCAAGAGACCCAGTACTTC.

The chain links TRBV4-2 to TRBJ1-2; the D gene is possibly TRBD1 (5 bases). Germline V gives CDR1 LGHNA, CDR2 YNFKEQ. Trimming pared 7 bases from V and 8 bases from J, leaving 20 bases between. This CDR3 has 14 residues. In DNA form, the CDR3 reads TGTGCCAGCAAGGCGCAGGCCCTTAAGGGGGGCTACACCTTC. Translation: CASKAQALKGGYTF.

The chain has TRBV4-2 and TRBJ1-6; no reliable D call. CDR3 size: 15 residues. The V end was cut by 5 bases, the J end by 6 bases, with 14 bases between. Germline loops: CDR1 LGHNA, CDR2 YNFKEQ. CDR3 DNA sequence: TGTGCCAGCAGCAACCCAGGAGAGGGTAATTCACCCCTCCACTTT. Translation: CASSNPGEGNSPLHF.

This clone was seen a few times. The chain recombines TRBV9 with TRBJ2-1; TRBD1 is a possible D gene (5 bases). Germline V CDR1 and CDR2: SGDLS, YYNGEE. V shed 3 bases and J shed 0 bases, with 13 bases lying between them. The CDR3 sequence is 16 residues long. The CDR3: CASSEGPPSSYNEQFF. The CDR3, as DNA: TGTGCCAGCAGCGAGGGGCCGCCCAGCTCCTACAATGAGCAGTTCTTC. The full variable domain, completed using reference TRBV9 and TRBJ2-1, is DSGVTQTPKHLITATGQRVTLRCSPRSGDLSVYWYQQSLDQGLQFLIQYYNGEERAKGNILERFSAQQFPDLHSELNLSSLELGDSALYFCASSEGPPSSYNEQFFGPGTRLTVL.

There are a few counts of this clone. The genes are TRBV4-1 and TRBJ1-5, with 10 nucleotides matching TRBD1. The CDR3 is 17 residues long. In germline, CDR1 is MGHRA, CDR2 YSYEKL. The J segment lost 6 bases and the V segment lost 1 base, leaving 9 bases of the junction unmatched. CDR3: CASSQAHRDRGGQPQHF. The CDR3 DNA reads TGCGCCAGCAGCCAAGCCCACCGGGACAGGGGTGGTCAGCCCCAGCATTTT.

The CDR3 loop is CASSSDGTLLIGEKLFF. CDR3 coding DNA: TGTGCCAGCAGCTCCGACGGGACACTGCTAATCGGGGAAAAACTGTTTTTT. This sequence joins TRBV7-8 and TRBJ1-4; a possible D gene is TRBD1 (6 bases). There are 17 residues in the CDR3. Trimming pared 4 bases from V and 8 bases from J, leaving 23 bases between. Germline assignment: CDR1 SGHVS and CDR2 FQNEAQ.

This chain joins TRBV30 and TRBJ2-5; D is uncertain. Germline assignment: CDR1 GTSNPN and CDR2 SVGIG (reference sequence). With 0 bases removed from V and 5 bases from J, the gap between germline ends came to 4 bases. The CDR3 has 11 residues. CDR3 residues: CAWSVPETQYF. Here the CDR3 DNA reads TGTGCCTGGAGTGTTCCGGAGACCCAGTACTTC.

The DNA for the CDR3 is TGCGCCAGCAGCCAAGATCCAGCTAGCGGGGGCTACAATGAGCAGTTCTTC. It encodes CASSQDPASGGYNEQFF. V usage is TRBV4-1 and J usage is TRBJ2-1, with 10 bases identical to TRBD2. The CDR3 runs 17 residues. The germline V gene encodes CDR1 MGHRA and CDR2 YSYEKL. Trimming at V came to 0 bases and at J to 3 bases, leaving 5 bases not matched to a gene.

The rearrangement joins TRBV30 to TRBJ1-3; the D is unclear. Deletions cut 3 bases from V and 0 bases from J, with 6 bases between. Germline V gene lookup returns CDR1 GTSNPN and CDR2 SVGIG (reference sequence). The CDR3 extends over 13 amino acids. CDR3 nucleotide sequence: TGTGCCTGGAGAGTCAACTCTGGAAACACCATATATTTT. Residues: CAWRVNSGNTIYF.

In DNA form, the CDR3 reads TGTGCCAGCAGAGCGACAGGGGTAGGAAACACCATATATTTT. Its translation: CASRATGVGNTIYF. The chain links TRBV6-5 to TRBJ1-3; 8 bases match TRBD1. With V trimmed by 6 bases and J by 4 bases, 5 bases remained unmatched. The length of the CDR3 is 14 residues. Germline V gene data show CDR1 as MNHEY and CDR2 as SVGAGI.

The chain links TRBV6-2 or TRBV6-3 to TRBJ2-7, with D possibly TRBD1 on 6 matching bases. The CDR3 consists of 15 residues. Trimming left V 0 bases short and J 3 bases short, with 12 bases between. The germline gives CDR1 MNHEY, CDR2 SVGEGT. This chain's CDR3 is CASSYSTRGDYEQYF. The CDR3 region has the DNA TGTGCCAGCAGTTACTCGACCAGGGGCGACTACGAGCAGTACTTC.

The chain has TRBV13 and TRBJ2-1; D is uncertain. Trimming left V 0 bases short and J 6 bases short, with 3 bases between. CDR1 PRHDT and CDR2 FYEKMQ come from the germline V gene (reference sequence). The CDR3 is 12 amino acids. The CDR3 DNA reads as TGTGCCAGCAGCTTAGGGAGCAATGAGCAGTTCTTC. This gives the protein CASSLGSNEQFF. Supplemented by reference TRBV13 and TRBJ2-1, the full variable domain reads AAGVIQSPRHLIKEKRETATLKCYPIPRHDTVYWYQQGPGQDPQFLISFYEKMQSDKGSIPDRFSAQQFSDYHSELNMSSLELGDSALYFCASSLGSNEQFFGPGTRLTVL.

By sample fraction, this clone is medium-sized. The chain joins TRBV6-6 to TRBJ1-1, with D maybe TRBD1 (6 bases). Germline CDR1 reads MNHNY; CDR2 reads SVGAGI (reference sequence). The CDR3 is 14 residues long. Between the trimmed V and J ends, which lost 5 bases and 11 bases, there was a span of 21 bases. This chain's CDR3 is CASSRDRSVFEAFF. The CDR3, as DNA: TGTGCCAGCAGTCGTGACAGGTCGGTTTTCGAGGCTTTCTTT.